This TCR beta chain was obtained from a study of blood T cell repertoires in COVID-19. Sequenced by immunoSEQ multiplex PCR; TCRdb stores in-frame clones only, minus some. The data show around 150,000 clones, 65% to 85% seen once. V was trimmed by 0 bases and J by 1 base, leaving 16 bases between them. The CDR3 contains 17 residues. This clone came up once. The V and J genes are TRBV23-1 and TRBJ2-7, with D perhaps matching TRBD1 (6 bases). TRBV23-1 is treated as an ORF (open reading frame) with a function not yet certain. The receptor was derived from a man in his 60s with active or convalescent COVID-19. Source material: peripheral blood. CDR3 nucleotide sequence: TGCGCCAGCAGTCAATCGGGCAGGGGACGAAGATCCTACGAGCAGTACTTC. It is translated as CASSQSGRGRRSYEQYF.